Only one count was recorded for the clone carrying this T cell receptor beta chain. The CDR3 covers 16 residues. Trimming at V came to 4 bases and at J to 7 bases, leaving 7 bases not matched to a gene. CDR1 and CDR2 (germline): KGHDR, SFDVKD. These data are taken from a study of blood T cell repertoires in COVID-19. Background on the study: The United States, Italy and Spain provided the acute and convalescent COVID-19 samples. PBMCs, B-cell-depleted T cells, or T cells provided the cDNA or gDNA that made up the material.

Method: immunoSEQ multiplex PCR; TCRdb's copy keeps in-frame clones and lacks some. The repertoire holds 400,000 or so clones, with 75% to 90% as singletons. Enrolled through a virtual design, the participants were between 18 and 89 years of age and came from about two dozen US areas. Cohorts were based on clinical histories the participants reported. The source of this sequence is a man aged 30 to 39 who had recovered from COVID-19. Sequencing used PBMCs or T cells enriched from blood (not recorded which). The V call is TRBV24-1, the J call TRBJ2-1; 12 bases line up with TRBD2. The CDR3 DNA follows: TGTGCCACCAGTGAACCCACTAGCGGGAGGTTAAATGAGCAGTTCTTC. Encoded protein: CATSEPTSGRLNEQFF.